Given below is one T cell receptor beta chain in context. In this sample, this clonotype turned up many times. Its recognized antigen is unknown. Base quality data are lacking; no much larger clone is found one base away. A distance of 20 bases separates the germline ends of V and J, which lose 4 bases and 7 bases respectively. There are 15 amino acids in the CDR3, from cysteine to phenylalanine inclusive. Left in the record is the CDR3 DNA by itself, 45 bases read in frame from the first base. CDR1 LGHNA and CDR2 YNFKEQ were looked up in the germline V gene. This entry is derived from a study of spatial heterogeneity in lung cancer (dated by TCRdb to about 2019). Concerning the study at large: Beta-chain transcripts were consistently detected in greater numbers than alpha-chain transcripts, which likely reflected higher beta-chain transcript abundance. In the raw uncorrected reads, each unique combination of TCR and UMI appeared more than ten times on average. In non-small cell lung cancer, the study quantitatively compared TCR alpha and beta repertoires across several tumor regions, matched nontumor lung, and blood. Nonsynonymous mutation counts, determined by whole-exome sequencing of tumor tissue, were related to features of the TCR repertoire. Both alpha and beta chains were TCR-sequenced in samples taken at surgery, namely 220 tumor regions, 64 matched nontumor lung samples and about 58 PBMC samples.

In light of the paper, this sample's time point label describes: sample taken at primary tumor resection. The donors were fewer than 90 patients from the lung TRACERx cohort who had early-stage, untreated non-small cell lung cancer. Whole RNA extracted from tumor and nontumor lung tissue, or from cryopreserved PBMC samples, was used for TCR sequencing without cell sorting. A patient was chosen for TCR sequencing only when enough RNA was available from at least two tumor regions. Here is what the overall study found, with its caveats: Ubiquitous expanded tumor TCRs showed up in blood more often at tumor resection than at routine follow-up. Confirming at a functional level the hypothesis that regional TCRs recognize regional mutations was considered to require additional single-cell paired TCR alpha and beta sequencing.

Libraries were prepared through 5' RACE. TCRdb shows the sequencer as NextSeq 500. In the TCR library protocol, a unique molecular identifier was attached to each TCR cDNA molecule so that PCR and sequencing errors could be corrected. Turning to the authors' computational methods: TCR identification, UMI-based error correction and CDR3 extraction were all carried out with Decombinator tools. Expanded TCRs were defined as those above a frequency of 2 per 1,000, corresponding to the top 1% of the tumor frequency distribution. Renyi diversity was computed with the R vegan package after each repertoire had been subsampled 100 times to 5,000 TCRs. CDR3 similarity networks were built from amino acid triplet string-kernel similarity, with CDR3s being connected when pairwise similarity was above 0.82. The public sequencing data were trimmed at Q25 with fastp and processed into clonotypes with MiXCR by TCRdb, which kept only in-frame beta chains. Each entry merges the rows of one CDR3 protein and shows their most common DNA and genes. None of the V and J calls come from the authors' own analysis; TCRdb made them. In all, the sample holds roughly 25,000 distinct CDR3 sequences, and approximately 4.8% of those were seen once. The ten largest clones capture more than 4% of the sample.

The receptor was derived from a male donor with early-stage non-small cell lung cancer. The chain is encoded by TRBV4-2 joined to TRBJ2-7; TRBD2 might be the D gene, on 7 matching bases. This specimen was PBMCs, taken at surgery. The nucleotides are TGTGCCAGCAGCCCCAGAGTGGGGGGGGCGGAGGAGCAGTACTTC. This sequence encodes CASSPRVGGAEEQYF.